Below are 4 T cell receptor beta chains sequenced from a single sample in a study of blood T cells in healthy people across ages (dated by TCRdb to between 2015 and 2017). Library preparation was by 5' RACE. Instrument used: Illumina HiSeq 2500. A second about 7 to 11 cycle PCR used a sample-barcoded 5' primer and a J-beta primer mix. TCRdb handled the public reads itself, with Q25 trimming in fastp and clone calling in MiXCR, and kept productive beta chains. Rows matching on CDR3 protein sequence are summarized as one entry with the most common DNA and genes. For this sample there are fewer than 950,000 distinct CDR3 sequences; about 36% appear just once. The ten largest make up 10% to 15% of the sample. Sequencing input: blood. All receptors derive from a man between 18 and 35 years old in good health.

This clonotype was counted only a few times. The chain joins TRBV3-1 to TRBJ1-4; TRBD1 is a possible D gene (5 bases). V lost 4 bases and J lost 8, with 14 bases in between. CDR1 LGHDT and CDR2 YNNKEL come from the germline V gene (reference sequence). The CDR3 sequence is 14 residues long. CDR3 sequence: CASSLGGTREKLFF. CDR3 nucleotide sequence: TGTGCCAGCAGCCTTGGCGGGACGAGAGAAAAACTGTTTTTT.

A few counts support this clonotype. A junction boundary mismatches the germline segment, possibly from a read error. V usage is TRBV7-2 and J usage is TRBJ2-1, with 11 nucleotides matching TRBD2. Germline loops: CDR1 SGHTA, CDR2 FQGNSA. The CDR3 consists of 15 residues. CDR3 residues: CASSIAGGSYNEQFF. The CDR3 DNA reads as TGTGCCAGCAGCATAGCGGGGGGGTCCTACAATGAGCAGTTCTTC.

J is TRBJ2-1 and V is TRBV6-6; D might be TRBD1 or TRBD2, each matching 5 bases. There are 15 residues in the CDR3. V was shortened by 1 base and J by 10 bases, with 17 bases between the two germline ends. Germline-derived CDR1 and CDR2 are MNHNY and SVGAGI (reference sequence). CDR3 nucleotide sequence: TGTGCCAGCAGTTACTTTAAGCAGGGCTCGGGGGAGCAGTTCTTC. Amino acid sequence: CASSYFKQGSGEQFF.

This clonotype was counted once. J is TRBJ1-2 and V is TRBV7-9, with D perhaps TRBD1 (5 bases). Germline CDR1 SEHNR, CDR2 FQNEAQ (reference sequence). V shed 2 bases and J shed 8 bases, with 15 bases lying between them. The CDR3 consists of 14 residues. The CDR3 here is CASSLSTVLGGYTF. In DNA, the CDR3 is TGTGCCAGCAGCTTATCGACAGTACTAGGAGGCTACACCTTC.